The rows below give T cell receptor beta chains drawn from one sample of a study of identical twins. Using its own MiXCR run on the 5' RACE reads, TCRdb lists one record per CDR3 protein. The repertoire holds 690,000 or so distinct CDR3 sequences, with 8.5% to 9.5% as singletons. The same sample was also used in a study of yellow fever vaccine responses in identical twins.

Sequencing was performed on PBMCs. The receptors stem from a young woman in good health. CDR3s include the opening cysteine and the closing phenylalanine or tryptophan. D genes are given only for firm matches. Size tells how often a clone was seen (once, few, many) or the class of an expanded clone, and some rows leave it out.

>14|TRBJ1-1|many|-|TRBV20-1
CSARDRSGTHMAFF
TGCAGTGCTAGGGACCGATCCGGGACACATATGGCTTTCTTT
>14|TRBJ2-6|many|-|TRBV7-3
CASRSLGGANVLTF
TGTGCCAGCAGGAGCTTAGGGGGGGCCAACGTCCTGACTTTC
>15|TRBJ2-5|-|TRBD1|TRBV6-2/TRBV6-3
CASSSLGQGSETQYF
TGTGCCAGCAGTTCATTGGGACAGGGATCAGAGACCCAGTACTTC
>15|TRBJ2-5|few|-|TRBV20-1
CSAPQIGGTSMGQYF
TGCAGTGCTCCCCAGATTGGCGGGACCTCCATGGGCCAGTACTTC
>12|TRBJ2-1|-|-|TRBV7-3
CASSMALGEQFF
TGTGCCAGCAGCATGGCACTCGGGGAGCAGTTCTTC
>15|TRBJ2-7|few|TRBD2|TRBV20-1
CSARDPLAGPYEQYF
TGCAGTGCTAGAGATCCCCTAGCGGGCCCCTACGAGCAGTACTTC
>15|TRBJ2-5|few|-|TRBV13
CASSGGTHEEETQYF
TGTGCCAGCAGCGGCGGGACACACGAAGAAGAGACCCAGTACTTC
>12|TRBJ2-1|many|-|TRBV7-8
CASSLSGGSKFF
TGTGCCAGCAGCCTGTCTGGTGGGTCTAAGTTCTTC
>15|TRBJ1-4|few|-|TRBV2
CASSEMGQGTEKLFF
TGTGCCAGCAGTGAAATGGGGCAGGGGACAGAAAAACTGTTTTTT
>14|TRBJ1-2|few|TRBD1|TRBV29-1
CSVPGQGDNYGYTF
TGCAGCGTCCCCGGACAGGGGGATAACTATGGCTACACCTTC
>18|TRBJ2-2|few|TRBD1|TRBV6-5
CASSYWYSQTGQAGELFF
TGTGCCAGCAGTTACTGGTATTCCCAAACGGGACAGGCCGGGGAGCTGTTTTTT
>13|TRBJ2-7|-|-|TRBV7-3
CASRKSASDEQYF
TGTGCCAGCAGAAAGTCTGCTAGCGACGAGCAGTACTTC
>15|TRBJ2-1|few|TRBD1|TRBV28
CASRRNRDRDVEQFF
TGTGCCAGCAGACGTAACCGGGACAGGGATGTTGAGCAGTTCTTC
>15|TRBJ1-3|-|TRBD1|TRBV3-1
CASSHQGGSGNTIYF
TGTGCCAGCAGCCACCAGGGGGGTTCTGGAAACACCATATATTTT
>16|TRBJ1-5|once|TRBD1|TRBV6-2/TRBV6-3
CASSGDRGPGNQPQHF
TGTGCCAGCAGTGGGGACAGGGGGCCGGGCAATCAGCCCCAGCATTTT
>17|TRBJ2-6|-|-|TRBV15
CATSREVDPSGANVLTF
TGTGCCACCAGCAGAGAGGTGGACCCCTCTGGGGCCAACGTCCTGACTTTC
>15|TRBJ2-5|-|TRBD1|TRBV7-9
CASSKTRTGRETQYF
TGTGCCAGCAGCAAAACACGGACAGGGCGGGAGACCCAGTACTTC
>14|TRBJ1-5|few|-|TRBV6-2/TRBV6-3
CASTSTAPNQPQHF
TGTGCCAGCACGAGCACCGCGCCAAATCAGCCCCAGCATTTT
>14|TRBJ2-3|few|TRBD2|TRBV7-2
CASSTREGTDTQYF
TGTGCCAGCAGCACACGGGAGGGCACAGATACGCAGTATTTT
>12|TRBJ1-2|-|-|TRBV10-3
CAISDFYYGYTF
TGTGCCATCAGTGATTTCTACTATGGCTACACCTTC
>12|TRBJ2-1|few|-|TRBV10-3
CAIRGASNEQFF
TGTGCCATCAGGGGGGCTAGCAATGAGCAGTTCTTC
>11|TRBJ2-7|-|-|TRBV29-1
CSVEEGDEQYF
TGCAGCGTTGAAGAGGGGGACGAGCAGTACTTC
>16|TRBJ2-2|many|-|TRBV18
CASSPLMATNTGELFF
TGTGCCAGCTCACCATTAATGGCTACGAACACCGGGGAGCTGTTTTTT
>13|TRBJ2-7|many|-|TRBV5-1
CASSLGRTYEQYF
TGTGCCAGCAGCTTAGGTAGAACCTACGAGCAGTACTTC
>12|TRBJ2-7|few|-|TRBV6-6
CASTPPRGEQYF
TGTGCCAGCACTCCACCTAGGGGAGAGCAGTACTTC
>13|TRBJ1-1|-|TRBD1|TRBV6-2/TRBV6-3
CASISTGYTEAFF
TGTGCCAGCATCTCGACAGGGTACACTGAAGCTTTCTTT
>15|TRBJ2-1|few|-|TRBV28
CASSFPRGVGYEQFF
TGTGCCAGCAGTTTCCCCAGGGGGGTAGGATATGAGCAGTTCTTC
>13|TRBJ2-1|few|-|TRBV18
CASSRTVINEQFF
TGTGCCAGCTCGCGCACGGTGATCAATGAGCAGTTCTTC
>15|TRBJ2-3|-|TRBD2|TRBV3-1
CASSRTSGGGDTQYF
TGTGCCAGCAGCCGGACTAGCGGGGGGGGGGATACGCAGTATTTT
>16|TRBJ2-3|many|TRBD2|TRBV29-1
CSVAAPLAGGSDTQYF
TGCAGCGTTGCCGCCCCCCTAGCGGGAGGCTCAGATACGCAGTATTTT
>12|TRBJ1-5|few|-|TRBV28
CASFSRDQPQHF
TGTGCCAGCTTCTCGAGGGATCAGCCCCAGCATTTT
>15|TRBJ1-1|-|-|TRBV20-1
CSARDRGRTNTEAFF
TGCAGTGCTAGAGATCGTGGCAGGACGAACACTGAAGCTTTCTTT
>16|TRBJ2-2|few|-|TRBV20-1
CSARDFGLMNTGELFF
TGCAGTGCTAGAGATTTTGGACTGATGAACACCGGGGAGCTGTTTTTT